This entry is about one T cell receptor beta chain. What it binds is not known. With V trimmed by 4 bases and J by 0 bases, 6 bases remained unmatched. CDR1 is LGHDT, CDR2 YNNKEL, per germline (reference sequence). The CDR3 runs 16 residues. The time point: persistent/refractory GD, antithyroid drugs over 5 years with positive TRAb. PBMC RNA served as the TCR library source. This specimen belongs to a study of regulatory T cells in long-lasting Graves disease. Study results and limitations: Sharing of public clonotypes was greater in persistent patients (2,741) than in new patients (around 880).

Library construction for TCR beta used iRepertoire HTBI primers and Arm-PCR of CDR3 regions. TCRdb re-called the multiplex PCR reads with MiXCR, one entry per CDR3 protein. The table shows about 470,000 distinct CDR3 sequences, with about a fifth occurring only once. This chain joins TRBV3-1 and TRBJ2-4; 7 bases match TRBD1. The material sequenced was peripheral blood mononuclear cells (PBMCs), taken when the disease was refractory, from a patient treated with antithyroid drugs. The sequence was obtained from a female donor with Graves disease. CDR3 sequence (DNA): TGTGCCAGCAGCCGAGGACAGGTACTAGCCAAAAACATTCAGTACTTC. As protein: CASSRGQVLAKNIQYF.